The sequence of this T cell receptor (beta chain) was determined in a study of blood T cell repertoires in COVID-19. Study-level information: From the United States, Italy and Spain came samples of acute and convalescent COVID-19. PBMCs, B-cell-depleted T cells, or T cells were the source of the cDNA or gDNA that made up the material.

Deletions cut 5 bases from V and 4 bases from J, with 18 bases between. The CDR3 runs to 16 residues. Germline V gene lookup returns CDR1 SGHRS and CDR2 YFSETQ. This clone is a singleton in its sample. Original methodology: Reference gene primers were amplified, and this amplification served to estimate nucleated cell counts. Profiled with immunoSEQ multiplex PCR; TCRdb holds only in-frame clones, not every one. D and trimming were read from the DNA, whereas the V and J calls and clone size are those reported in that table. The table lists about 140,000 clones, about 80% of them singletons. The sequenced sample was peripheral blood. The TCR originated in a human donor in a cohort sampled during active COVID-19. The V call is TRBV5-1, the J call TRBJ2-2; TRBD2 might be the D (7 bases). The CDR3 region has the DNA TGCGCCAGCAGTTGGCGGGGGCCCCGAGGCACCGGGGAGCTGTTTTTT. This codes for CASSWRGPRGTGELFF.